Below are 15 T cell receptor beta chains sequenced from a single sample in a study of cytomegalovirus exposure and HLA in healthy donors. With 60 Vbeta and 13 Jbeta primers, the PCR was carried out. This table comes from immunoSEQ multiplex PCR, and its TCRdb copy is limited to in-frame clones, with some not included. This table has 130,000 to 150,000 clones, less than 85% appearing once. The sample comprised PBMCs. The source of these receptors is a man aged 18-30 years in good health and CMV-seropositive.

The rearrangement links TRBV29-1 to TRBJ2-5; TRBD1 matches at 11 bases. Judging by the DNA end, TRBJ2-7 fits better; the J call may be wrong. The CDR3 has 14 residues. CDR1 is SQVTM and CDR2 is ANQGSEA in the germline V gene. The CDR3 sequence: CSVKGQGEEDEQYF. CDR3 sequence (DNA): TGCAGCGTGAAGGGACAGGGGGAGGAGGACGAGCAGTACTTC.

The CDR3 loop reads CASSLDRAAYGYTF. In nucleotides, the CDR3 is TGTGCCAGCAGCCTCGACAGGGCGGCATATGGCTACACCTTC. The chain uses TRBV7-2 and TRBJ1-2; the match to TRBD1 covers 7 bases. CDR1 SGHTA and CDR2 FQGNSA come from the germline V gene. V shed 5 bases, J shed 5 bases, and the junction held 8 bases outside the gene matches. CDR3 length: 14 amino acids.

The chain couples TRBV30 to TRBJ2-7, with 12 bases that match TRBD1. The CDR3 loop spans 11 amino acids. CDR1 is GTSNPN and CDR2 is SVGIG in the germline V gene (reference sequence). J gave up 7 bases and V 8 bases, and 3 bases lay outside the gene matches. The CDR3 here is CAGDRGLEQYF. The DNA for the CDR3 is TGTGCCGGGGACAGGGGGCTTGAGCAGTACTTC.

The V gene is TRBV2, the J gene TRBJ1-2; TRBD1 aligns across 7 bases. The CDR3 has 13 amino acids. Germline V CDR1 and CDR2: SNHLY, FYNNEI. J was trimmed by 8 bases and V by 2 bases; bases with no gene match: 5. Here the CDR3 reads CASSETGAGGYTF. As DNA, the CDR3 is TGTGCCAGCAGTGAAACAGGGGCGGGGGGCTACACCTTC.

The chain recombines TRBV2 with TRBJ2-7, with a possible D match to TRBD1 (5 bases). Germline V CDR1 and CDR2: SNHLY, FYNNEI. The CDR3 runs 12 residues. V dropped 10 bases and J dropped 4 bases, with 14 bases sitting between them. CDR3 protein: CATWGLGYEQYF. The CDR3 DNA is TGTGCCACCTGGGGCCTTGGGTACGAGCAGTACTTC. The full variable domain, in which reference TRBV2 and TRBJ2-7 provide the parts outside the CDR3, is EPEVTQTPSHQVTQMGQEVILRCVPISNHLYFYWYRQILGQKVEFLVSFYNNEISEKSEIFDDQFSVERPDGSNFTLKIRSTKLEDSAMYFCATWGLGYEQYFGPGTRLTVT.

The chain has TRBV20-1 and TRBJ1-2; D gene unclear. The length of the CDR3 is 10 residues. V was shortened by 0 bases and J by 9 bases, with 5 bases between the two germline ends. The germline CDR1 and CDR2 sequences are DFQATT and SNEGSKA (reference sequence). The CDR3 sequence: CSARDPRYTF. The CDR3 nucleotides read TGCAGTGCTAGAGATCCTCGCTACACCTTC.

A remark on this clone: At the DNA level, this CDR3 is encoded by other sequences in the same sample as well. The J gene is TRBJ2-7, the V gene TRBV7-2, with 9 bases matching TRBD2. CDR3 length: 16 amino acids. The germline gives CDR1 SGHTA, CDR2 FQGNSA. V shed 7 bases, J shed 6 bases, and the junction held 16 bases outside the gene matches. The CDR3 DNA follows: TGTGCCAGCACTCCGACTGGCGGGGGGGGGTGGCGCGAGCAGTACTTC. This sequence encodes CASTPTGGGGWREQYF.

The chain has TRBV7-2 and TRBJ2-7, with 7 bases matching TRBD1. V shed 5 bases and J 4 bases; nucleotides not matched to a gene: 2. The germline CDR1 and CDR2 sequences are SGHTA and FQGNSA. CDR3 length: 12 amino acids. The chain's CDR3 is CASSEQGYEQYF. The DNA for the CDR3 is TGTGCCAGCAGCGAACAGGGGTACGAGCAGTACTTC.

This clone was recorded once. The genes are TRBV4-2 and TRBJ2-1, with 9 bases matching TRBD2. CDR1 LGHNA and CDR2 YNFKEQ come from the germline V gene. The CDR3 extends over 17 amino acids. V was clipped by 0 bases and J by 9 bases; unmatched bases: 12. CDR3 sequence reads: CASSQDWAGGPGVEQFF. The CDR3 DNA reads TGTGCCAGCAGCCAAGATTGGGCGGGGGGGCCGGGGGTTGAGCAGTTCTTC.

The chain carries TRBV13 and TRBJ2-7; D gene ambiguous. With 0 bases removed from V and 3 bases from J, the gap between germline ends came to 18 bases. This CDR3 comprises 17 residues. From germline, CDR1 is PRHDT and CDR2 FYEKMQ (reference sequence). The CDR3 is CASSLGLGAFSHYEQYF. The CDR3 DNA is TGTGCCAGCAGCTTAGGCCTCGGTGCGTTCTCTCACTACGAGCAGTACTTC.

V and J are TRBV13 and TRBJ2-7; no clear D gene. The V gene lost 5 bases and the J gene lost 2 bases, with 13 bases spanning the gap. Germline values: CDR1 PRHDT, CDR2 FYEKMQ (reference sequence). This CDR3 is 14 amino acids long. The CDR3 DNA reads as TGTGCCAGCAGCCCCCCCCTTCCCCCCTACGAGCAGTACTTC. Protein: CASSPPLPPYEQYF.

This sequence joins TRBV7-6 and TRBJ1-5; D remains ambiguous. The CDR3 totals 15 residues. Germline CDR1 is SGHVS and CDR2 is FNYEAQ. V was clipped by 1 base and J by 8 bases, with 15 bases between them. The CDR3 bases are TGTGCCAGCAGCTTAGGTAGGAGTCCGTCGGAGCCCCAGCATTTT. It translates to CASSLGRSPSEPQHF.

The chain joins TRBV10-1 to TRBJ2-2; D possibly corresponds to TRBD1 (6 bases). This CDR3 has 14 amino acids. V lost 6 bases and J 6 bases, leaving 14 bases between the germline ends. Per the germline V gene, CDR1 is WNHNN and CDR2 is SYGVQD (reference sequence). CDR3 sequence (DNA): TGCGCCAGCAGCGGAACAGGGAAGGCCGGGGAGCTGTTTTTT. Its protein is CASSGTGKAGELFF.

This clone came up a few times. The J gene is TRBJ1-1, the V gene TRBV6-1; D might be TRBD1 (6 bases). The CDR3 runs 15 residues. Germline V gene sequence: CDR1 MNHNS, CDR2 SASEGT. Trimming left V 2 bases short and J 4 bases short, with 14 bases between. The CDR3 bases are TGTGCCAGCAGTGAAAGGGCAGGGGTAGGCACTGAAGCTTTCTTT. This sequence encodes CASSERAGVGTEAFF.

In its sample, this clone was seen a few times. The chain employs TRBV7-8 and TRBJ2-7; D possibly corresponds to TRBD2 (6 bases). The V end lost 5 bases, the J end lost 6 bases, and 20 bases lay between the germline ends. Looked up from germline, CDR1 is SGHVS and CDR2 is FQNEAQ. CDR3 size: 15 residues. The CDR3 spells CASSPDPQRVSEQYF. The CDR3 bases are TGTGCCAGCAGCCCAGATCCACAGCGGGTTTCCGAGCAGTACTTC.